The present T cell receptor (beta chain) was sequenced within a study of blood T cells in healthy people across ages. Overall study context: In model experiments, template switching was able to capture about one barcoded beta molecule for every two T cells that were present. Broader study findings: Greater diversity and more naive CD4+ cells were seen in long-lived donors than in aged donors. Per million T cells, TCR beta diversity dropped about linearly as age rose.

This CDR3 region has 15 residues. V lost 5 bases to trimming and J lost 4 bases; unmatched junction nucleotides: 10. Germline-derived CDR1 and CDR2 are MDHEN and SYDVKM. A J-beta primer mix and a sample-barcoded 5' primer were used in a second PCR of roughly 7 to 12 cycles. TCRdb recomputed calls from the 5' RACE reads with MiXCR, one row per CDR3 protein. Here the sample spans fewer than 950,000 distinct CDR3 sequences, 36% being singletons. Each sample gave at least 6.5 million isolated PBMCs. This clonotype was counted between two and nine times. Its antigen is currently unknown. Input material: blood. The gene calls are TRBV28 and TRBJ1-2; 7 positions match TRBD1. This sequence originates from a man younger than 30 in good health. CDR3 bases: TGTGCCAGCAGTCCTCTGGTGGGACAGAGCTATGGCTACACCTTC. Amino acid sequence: CASSPLVGQSYGYTF.